Here is one T cell receptor beta chain with its context. Its recognized antigen is unknown. Qualities for individual bases were not recorded, and no much larger clone is one base off. The data stem from a study of OX40 agonist ivuxolimab in advanced cancers. Concerning the study at large: The costimulatory receptor OX40 (CD134) was targeted by ivuxolimab, a fully human IgG2 agonistic monoclonal antibody. Intravenous ivuxolimab was administered to patients every 2 weeks at six dose levels: 0.01, 0.1, 0.3, 1.5, 3 and 10 mg/kg. Of the 50 or so patients in dose escalation, some 19 had hepatocellular carcinoma, some 15 had melanoma, 9 had renal cell carcinoma and 9 had head and neck cancer. In the dose-escalation cohort, 65% to 85% of patients were male, and the mean age was 60 years with a range of roughly 23 to 90. Patients were allowed to have had prior anti-PD-1, anti-PD-L1 or anti-CTLA-4 therapy, and 40% of the dose-escalation patients had previously received checkpoint inhibitors. Partial responses occurred in three dose-escalation patients, of whom one had hepatocellular carcinoma and two had cutaneous melanoma. Peripheral TCRbeta sequencing aimed to test whether ivuxolimab altered TCR sequence diversity and caused clonal T-cell expansion. The monotherapy dose-escalation portion (N ≈ 50 patients) of the phase I ivuxolimab trial is reported in the paper. What the study reported, not specific to this receptor: In the 0.1-3.0 mg/kg groups, partial responders had among the lowest normalized peripheral clonal expansion, particularly in CD8+ T cells. Clonal expansion of both CD4+ and CD8+ blood T cells was observed from baseline to week 6 at doses 0.1 to 3.0 mg/kg. Low levels of normalized T-cell clonal expansion were also seen in some nonresponding patients. On average, CD8+ T cells showed more expanded clones than CD4+ T cells after ivuxolimab. The antigen specificity of the peripheral T cells that underwent clonal expansion was not determined.

The CDR3 covers 15 residues, taking in both the cysteine and the phenylalanine. Only the CDR3 DNA is retained, 45 bases long and in frame from the first base. Trimming at the junction amounts to 1 base on V and 5 bases on J, and the germline ends lie 11 bases apart. Taken from the germline V gene, the CDR1 and CDR2 loops are SNHLY and FYNNEI. Genomic DNA was isolated from the sorted cells so that the TCRbeta CDR3 region could be sequenced. The immunoSEQ Assay was used to sequence the TCRbeta CDR3 regions. TCRdb took over this immuneACCESS table, retaining in-frame rearrangements with V and J assigned. Such tables are incomplete; in checked studies, under half of the missing clones stem from an unresolved V gene, and the remainder is unexplained. Counted in this sample were about 84,000 clones; approximately 89% of them appeared once. The ten largest make up over 0.15% of the sample. The trial excluded patients who had a history of autoimmune disease or who were on systemic immunosuppression. Peripheral blood for TCR sequencing was drawn from every dose cohort at baseline, at cycle 4 day 1 and at cycle 7 day 1. Samples were obtained from an open-label, multicenter, first-in-human phase I dose-escalation trial of ivuxolimab. The trial enrolled adults with locally advanced or metastatic head and neck squamous cell, hepatocellular, melanoma or renal cell carcinoma. Before TCR sequencing, CD4+ T cells and CD8+ T cells from peripheral blood were sorted into separate populations.

The rearrangement combines TRBV2 with TRBJ2-2, with no confidently assigned D gene. The sample here was CD4+ or CD8+ T cells sorted from blood, taken in a trial of the OX40 agonist ivuxolimab. This TCR was recovered from an adult with an advanced solid tumor such as melanoma, head and neck, liver or kidney cancer. DNA sequence: TGTGCCAGCAGTGAAGTTGGGCAGGTGACCGGGGAGCTGTTTTTT. It encodes CASSEVGQVTGELFF.